The clone carrying this T cell receptor beta chain was detected many times. TCRdb re-called the RACE reads through MiXCR, storing one row per CDR3 protein. The profile shows tens of thousands of distinct CDR3 sequences, 9% to 12% of them singletons. The time point: patch test 1, 2 weeks after DPC sensitization. Treatment here: therapeutic diphenylcyclopropenone sensitization with weekly scalp DPC. CDR3 length: 16 amino acids. Germline assignment: CDR1 MNHEY and CDR2 SVGEGT. Losses at the gene ends were 7 bases for V and 0 bases for J; bases not matched to a gene: 12. This sample was taken from a study of human T cells and chemical hapten exposure.

The sample consisted of whole blood, taken in connection with sensitization to the hapten diphenylcyclopropenone (DPC). This rearrangement joins TRBV6-2 or TRBV6-3 to TRBJ2-7, with 7 bases lining up with TRBD2. The TCR originated in a woman aged 50 to 60 with alopecia areata. Some clones in this sample may be carry-over from other donors' samples. CDR3 bases: TGTGCCAGCAAACAGCCTCCTAGCGGCTCCTCCTACGAGCAGTACTTC. This gives the protein CASKQPPSGSSYEQYF.